The 20 T cell receptor beta chains below all came from one sample that was sequenced in a study of cytomegalovirus exposure and HLA in healthy donors. TCRdb's table, derived via immunoSEQ multiplex PCR, lists solely in-frame clones and lacks some. In the table there are 65,000 to 95,000 clones, approximately 95% of which are singletons. Sequencing used PBMCs. Every receptor here comes from a man aged 18 to 29 in good health and CMV-seronegative.

CDR3 residues: CASSTRGTGSIYGYTF. Written as DNA, the CDR3 is TGTGCCAGTAGTACACGGGGGACAGGGAGTATCTATGGCTACACCTTC. J is TRBJ1-2 and V is TRBV19; 9 nucleotides line up with TRBD1. Germline CDR1 is LNHDA and CDR2 is SQIVND (reference sequence). The CDR3 length is 16 residues. Unmatched junction bases numbered 10, after V lost 4 bases and J lost 4 bases.

The V gene is TRBV30, the J gene TRBJ1-4, with D possibly matching TRBD1 (6 bases). V gave up 7 bases and J gave up 5 bases, with 11 bases separating them. The CDR3 spans 12 residues. Per germline, CDR1 GTSNPN and CDR2 SVGIG (reference sequence). The chain's CDR3 is CAFAGANEKLFF. In DNA form, the CDR3 reads TGTGCCTTCGCAGGGGCGAATGAAAAACTGTTTTTT.

In its sample, this clone was seen a few times. This chain links TRBV27 with TRBJ2-1; tentatively, D is TRBD2 (6 bases). V shed 5 bases and J shed 2 bases, with 13 bases lying between them. The length of the CDR3 is 15 residues. Per the germline V gene, CDR1 is MNHEY and CDR2 is SMNVEV (reference sequence). The CDR3 spells CASSTPGLPYNEQFF. DNA for the CDR3: TGTGCCAGCAGTACACCGGGACTTCCCTACAATGAGCAGTTCTTC.

The rearrangement joins TRBV5-6 to TRBJ2-1, with 7 bases that match TRBD2. This CDR3 has 16 residues. Germline V gene data show CDR1 as SGHDT and CDR2 as YYEEEE. V lost 0 bases and J lost 7; bases outside the gene matches: 10. In DNA form, the CDR3 reads TGTGCCAGCAGCTTGGTCACCACCGGGACTAAGAATGAGCAGTTCTTC. The encoded protein is CASSLVTTGTKNEQFF.

The chain uses TRBV7-2 and TRBJ2-1; D might be TRBD1 (6 bases). The CDR3 sequence is 12 residues long. Trimming removed 5 bases at V and 9 bases at J, with 11 bases between. Germline assignment: CDR1 SGHTA and CDR2 FQGNSA. The CDR3 nucleotides are TGTGCCAGCAGCCCCCAACAGGGTGAGCAGTTCTTC. Translation: CASSPQQGEQFF.

The chain couples TRBV9 to TRBJ1-5, with 7 bases aligning to TRBD1. The CDR3 sequence is 14 residues long. Germline-derived CDR1 and CDR2 are SGDLS and YYNGEE. The ends lost 0 bases at V and 6 bases at J; junction bases unmatched: 3. In DNA, the CDR3 is TGTGCCAGCAGCGTAGACAGGGGAGGTCAGCCCCAGCATTTT. Encoded protein: CASSVDRGGQPQHF.

V usage is TRBV28 and J usage is TRBJ1-2, with a weak D call TRBD1 (6 bases). Germline CDR1 MDHEN, CDR2 SYDVKM. Trimming took 4 bases from V and 8 from J, leaving 23 bases between them. CDR3 length: 16 amino acids. The DNA of the CDR3 is TGTGCCAGCAGTTACCATACCGGGACACCCGAGGGGGGCTACACCTTC. Translating it yields CASSYHTGTPEGGYTF.

This sequence joins TRBV20-1 and TRBJ1-1, with D hard to call. Trimming took 5 bases from V and 2 from J, leaving 6 bases between them. The CDR3 is 11 amino acids. In germline, CDR1 is DFQATT, CDR2 SNEGSKA (reference sequence). In DNA form, the CDR3 reads TGCAGTGCTCCGGGAAACACTGAAGCTTTCTTT. Translation: CSAPGNTEAFF.

This rearrangement joins TRBV5-4 to TRBJ1-5; TRBD1 is a possible D gene (5 bases). Germline loops: CDR1 SGHNT, CDR2 YYREEE (reference sequence). The germline V and J ends were trimmed by 0 bases and 4 bases, with 14 bases remaining between them. The CDR3 spans 16 residues. The CDR3 loop reads CASSLDGGVSNQPQHF. The CDR3 coding sequence is TGTGCCAGCAGCTTGGACGGGGGTGTTTCGAATCAGCCCCAGCATTTT.

The chain uses TRBV18 and TRBJ1-4; TRBD1 might be the D (6 bases). The CDR3 has 16 residues. Germline loops: CDR1 KGHSH, CDR2 LQKENI. V lost 1 base and J 1 base, leaving 10 bases between the germline ends. The CDR3 reads CASSPRQGRTNEKLFF. The CDR3 nucleotides are TGTGCCAGCTCACCACGCCAGGGGAGAACTAATGAAAAACTGTTTTTT.

The rearrangement joins TRBV21-1 to TRBJ2-5; whether TRBD2, the table's D call, matches the DNA was not checked. TRBV21-1 is noted as a pseudogene. The CDR3 has 16 amino acids. CDR3 bases: TGTGCCAGCAGCAAAGGGGGCGGGGGGCTCCAAGAGACCCAGTACTTC. Translation gives CASSKGGGGLQETQYF.

The J gene is TRBJ1-1, the V gene TRBV6-5; TRBD1 matches 7 bases. The CDR3 spans 13 residues. CDR1 MNHEY and CDR2 SVGAGI come from the germline V gene. The ends lost 4 bases at V and 6 bases at J; junction bases unmatched: 5. The chain's CDR3 is CASSLGGPAEAFF. For the CDR3, the DNA is TGTGCCAGCAGTTTAGGGGGCCCGGCTGAAGCTTTCTTT.

The chain recombines TRBV9 with TRBJ2-3, with D perhaps matching TRBD1 (5 bases). The CDR3 spans 16 residues. Trimming cost V 1 base and J 2 bases, with 14 bases left between them. Germline V gene lookup returns CDR1 SGDLS and CDR2 YYNGEE. The CDR3 loop reads CASSVNIAGNTDTQYF. CDR3 sequence (DNA): TGTGCCAGCAGCGTAAATATCGCAGGGAACACAGATACGCAGTATTTT.

CDR3 sequence (DNA): TGTGCCAGCAGGACTGGGACAGGGCCCACTGAAGCTTTCTTT. This codes for CASRTGTGPTEAFF. The chain employs TRBV6-1 and TRBJ1-1; 9 bases map to TRBD1. From germline, CDR1 is MNHNS and CDR2 SASEGT. The CDR3 length is 14 residues. With 6 bases clipped from V and 4 bases from J, the junction kept 6 bases outside the gene matches.

The chain carries TRBV29-1 and TRBJ2-5; weak D call: TRBD2 (6 bases). Germline V gene data show CDR1 as SQVTM and CDR2 as ANQGSEA. The germline V and J ends were trimmed by 7 bases and 1 base, with 10 bases remaining between them. CDR3 length equals 12 residues. The DNA for the CDR3 is TGCAGCGGGGGGGTCAGCCAAGAGACCCAGTACTTC. Amino acids: CSGGVSQETQYF.

This clone showed up just once. This sequence joins TRBV30 and TRBJ2-5; D call uncertain. The CDR3 extends over 11 amino acids. The V end was cut by 4 bases, the J end by 1 base, with 4 bases between. CDR1 is GTSNPN, CDR2 SVGIG, per germline (reference sequence). The CDR3 spells CAWTVQETQYF. The CDR3 DNA sequence: TGTGCCTGGACAGTCCAAGAGACCCAGTACTTC. The whole variable domain, remainder taken from reference TRBV30 and TRBJ2-5, is SQTIHQWPATLVQPVGSPLSLECTVEGTSNPNLYWYRQAAGRGLQLLFYSVGIGQISSEVPQNLSASRPQDRQFILSSKKLLLSDSGFYLCAWTVQETQYFGPGTRLLVL.

The V call is TRBV7-9, the J call TRBJ2-7; D is uncertain. This CDR3 has 13 amino acids. V gave up 5 bases and J gave up 2 bases, with 10 bases separating them. Germline V gene sequence: CDR1 SEHNR, CDR2 FQNEAQ (reference sequence). CDR3 in amino acids: CASSPASTYEQYF. CDR3 DNA sequence: TGTGCCAGCAGCCCCGCGTCTACCTACGAGCAGTACTTC.

The V gene is TRBV6-6, the J gene TRBJ1-1, with TRBD1 matching 9 bases. From germline, CDR1 is MNHNY and CDR2 SVGAGI (reference sequence). The CDR3 covers 15 residues. V lost 2 bases and J lost 11; bases outside the gene matches: 12. DNA for the CDR3: TGTGCCAGCAGTTACCCCGGGACAGGGAGTGAGTGGGCTTTCTTT. The encoded protein is CASSYPGTGSEWAFF.

The rearrangement uses TRBV7-8 and TRBJ2-7, with a possible D match to TRBD1 (7 bases). The CDR3 spans 16 residues. Trimming removed 5 bases at V and 3 bases at J, with 20 bases between. Germline CDR1 SGHVS, CDR2 FQNEAQ. The CDR3 nucleotides are TGTGCCAGCAGCGCCTCTAGCGTCAGGGGGAGCTACGAGCAGTACTTC. Translation gives CASSASSVRGSYEQYF.

This sequence joins TRBV19 and TRBJ1-1; D is perhaps TRBD1 (6 bases). The CDR3 is 14 residues long. V was trimmed by 8 bases and J by 2 bases, leaving 15 bases between them. Per the germline V gene, CDR1 is LNHDA and CDR2 is SQIVND (reference sequence). The chain's CDR3 is CASGDLGGNTEAFF. CDR3 bases: TGTGCCAGTGGGGACCTAGGGGGAAACACTGAAGCTTTCTTT. Filled out from reference TRBV19 and TRBJ1-1, the complete variable domain reads DGGITQSPKYLFRKEGQNVTLSCEQNLNHDAMYWYRQDPGQGLRLIYYSQIVNDFQKGDIAEGYSVSREKKESFPLTVTSAQKNPTAFYLCASGDLGGNTEAFFGQGTRLTVV.